This TCR beta chain was sequenced during a study of T-cell reconstitution after alpha-beta-depleted transplantation in children. This clonotype was detected ten times or more. This sample's TCRbeta library carried unique molecular identifier barcodes. TCRdb independently ran MiXCR on the PCR reads; one entry per CDR3 protein. The sample consists of some 240,000 distinct CDR3 sequences, 9.7% of them appearing once. Unmatched junction bases numbered 2, after V lost 3 bases and J lost 0 bases. This CDR3 spans 15 amino acids. The germline CDR1 and CDR2 sequences are SGHRS and YFSETQ. V is TRBV5-1 and J is TRBJ2-1; 8 bases fit TRBD1. The receptor's source is a human donor who donated a stem cell graft to a child with SCID. Sequencing was performed on PBMCs from the stem cell graft donor, taken from the stem cell graft. The CDR3 reads CASSSDRGSYNEQFF. The CDR3 region has the DNA TGCGCCAGCAGCTCCGACAGGGGCTCCTACAATGAGCAGTTCTTC.